These 2 T cell receptor beta chains were sequenced from one sample in a study of blood T cells in healthy people across ages. For the second PCR, which ran for roughly 7 to 11 cycles, a sample-barcoded 5' primer and a J-beta primer mix were used. TCRdb re-called the 5' RACE reads through MiXCR, storing one row per CDR3 protein. The table lists 650,000 to 950,000 distinct CDR3 sequences, approximately 44% of them singletons, with roughly 18% in the top ten. The sequenced sample was blood. The receptor set was obtained from a man aged 55 to 70 in good health.

The chain combines TRBV10-2 with TRBJ2-3; tentatively, D is TRBD1 (5 bases). CDR3 length: 14 residues. Germline CDR1 and CDR2: WSHSY and SAAADI. Trimming took 1 base from V and 8 from J, leaving 13 bases between them. The CDR3: CASSEFTGMGTQYF. As DNA, the CDR3 is TGCGCCAGCAGTGAGTTTACAGGCATGGGTACGCAGTATTTT.

The chain carries TRBV6-1 and TRBJ1-2; D unresolved. The CDR3 sequence is 13 residues long. V was clipped by 8 bases and J by 2 bases, with 12 bases between them. The germline CDR1 and CDR2 sequences are MNHNS and SASEGT. This CDR3 reads CASRLTANYGYTF. CDR3 bases: TGTGCCAGCCGCCTGACGGCAAACTATGGCTACACCTTC.